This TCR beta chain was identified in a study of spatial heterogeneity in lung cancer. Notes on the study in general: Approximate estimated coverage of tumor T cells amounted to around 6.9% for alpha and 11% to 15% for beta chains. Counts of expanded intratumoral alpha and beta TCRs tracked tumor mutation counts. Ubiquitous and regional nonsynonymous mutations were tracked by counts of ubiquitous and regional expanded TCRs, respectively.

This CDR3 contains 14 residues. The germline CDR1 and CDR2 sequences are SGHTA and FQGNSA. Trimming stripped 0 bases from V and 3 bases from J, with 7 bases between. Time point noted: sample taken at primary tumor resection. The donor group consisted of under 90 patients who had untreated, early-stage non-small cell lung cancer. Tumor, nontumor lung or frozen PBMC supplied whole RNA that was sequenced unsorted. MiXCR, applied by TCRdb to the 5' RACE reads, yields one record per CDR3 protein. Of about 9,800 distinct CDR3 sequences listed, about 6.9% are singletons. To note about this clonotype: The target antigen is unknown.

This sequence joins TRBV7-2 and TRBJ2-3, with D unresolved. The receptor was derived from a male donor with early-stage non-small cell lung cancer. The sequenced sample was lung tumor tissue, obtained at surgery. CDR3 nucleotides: TGTGCCAGCAGCTTAGCCTGGGGAACAGATACGCAGTATTTT. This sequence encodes CASSLAWGTDTQYF. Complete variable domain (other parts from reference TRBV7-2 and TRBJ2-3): GAGVSQSPSNKVTEKGKDVELRCDPISGHTALYWYRQSLGQGLEFLIYFQGNSAPDKSGLPSDRFSAERTGGSVSTLTIQRTQQEDSAVYLCASSLAWGTDTQYFGPGTRLTVL.